This T cell receptor beta chain was documented in a study of blood T cells in healthy people across ages. Then a second PCR, running roughly 7 to 11 cycles, was carried out with a sample-barcoded 5' primer and a J-beta primer mix. TCRdb reanalysed the 5' RACE reads using MiXCR and keeps one entry per CDR3 protein. The repertoire holds approximately 2,000,000 distinct CDR3 sequences, with around 42% as singletons. Turning to this clonotype: The antigen is not known.

Study-wide findings and caveats: When set beside aged donors, long-lived donors presented more naive CD4+ cells and higher diversity. Donor CMV status was unknown, possibly confounding expanded clonotype changes. Higher naive T cell percentage went strongly together with higher TCR beta diversity.

The sample was blood. The receptor comes from a human donor in good health.

Here the CDR3 reads CASSQDQEKTDSPLHF. CDR3 DNA: TGCGCCAGCAGCCAAGATCAGGAGAAAACGGATTCACCCCTCCACTTT. This chain links TRBV4-1 with TRBJ1-6, with no clear D. The V gene's germline CDR1 is MGHRA and CDR2 YSYEKL. The CDR3 length is 16 residues. The V gene lost 0 bases and the J gene lost 8 bases, with 14 bases spanning the gap.